These 5 T cell receptor beta chains were all obtained from the same sample, sequenced in a study of T cell repertoires in cytomegalovirus infection. Each CDR3 protein gets one entry after TCRdb re-called the reads with MiXCR. This table holds about 220,000 distinct CDR3 sequences, 38% found once. No cognate antigen is known for these TCRs. Material: CD8+ T cells from cultured PBMCs, obtained from culture after CMV antigen stimulation. The receptors stem from a human donor in good health (CMV status not recorded). Some clones in this sample may be carry-over from other donors' samples.

The rearrangement links TRBV20-1 to TRBJ2-1; 9 nucleotides line up with TRBD2. Per the germline V gene, CDR1 is DFQATT and CDR2 is SNEGSKA (reference sequence). The trim removed 0 bases at V and 3 bases at J, leaving 3 bases unmatched. The CDR3 consists of 15 residues. The CDR3 DNA reads TGCAGTGCTAGAGATGGCGGGAGGGTCTACAATGAGCAGTTCTTC. Translation: CSARDGGRVYNEQFF.

This clonotype was picked up a small number of times. The CDR3 protein is CASSGQGNEEQYF. The DNA of the CDR3 is TGTGCCAGCAGTGGACAGGGGAACGAAGAGCAGTACTTC. This chain links TRBV2 with TRBJ2-7, with 8 bases aligning to TRBD1. This CDR3 contains 13 residues. Germline trimming cut 4 bases from V and 7 bases from J; bases unmatched to any gene: 6. The germline V gene encodes CDR1 SNHLY and CDR2 FYNNEI.

The rearrangement links TRBV20-1 to TRBJ2-1; 11 bases are shared with TRBD2. Germline CDR1 is DFQATT and CDR2 is SNEGSKA (reference sequence). V was pared by 4 bases and J by 4 bases, with 15 bases of the junction left unmatched. The CDR3 covers 18 residues. CDR3 sequence reads: CSAIGTIAGGGLYNEQFF. For the CDR3, the DNA is TGCAGTGCTATTGGGACTATAGCGGGGGGGGGACTGTACAATGAGCAGTTCTTC.

The chain recombines TRBV7-9 with TRBJ2-3, with TRBD2 matching over 7 bases. The V gene end was trimmed by 6 bases and the J gene end by 4 bases; junction bases not matched to a gene: 13. Germline lookup yields CDR1 SEHNR and CDR2 FQNEAQ (reference sequence). The CDR3 runs 16 residues. This CDR3 is CASSFSGQPGADTQYF. CDR3 bases: TGTGCCAGCAGTTTTAGCGGGCAACCTGGGGCAGATACGCAGTATTTT. The full variable domain, completed using reference TRBV7-9 and TRBJ2-3, is DTGVSQNPRHKITKRGQNVTFRCDPISEHNRLYWYRQTLGQGPEFLTYFQNEAQLEKSRLLSDRFSAERPKGSFSTLEIQRTEQGDSAMYLCASSFSGQPGADTQYFGPGTRLTVL.

A word on this clonotype: This may come from a read error, since a much larger clone is one base off. The chain combines TRBV20-1 with TRBJ1-5; 8 positions agree with TRBD1. The CDR3 totals 11 residues. The V gene's germline CDR1 is DFQATT and CDR2 SNEGSKA (reference sequence). CDR3: CSATEDRAQRF. CDR3 DNA sequence: TGCAGTGCTACCGAGGACAGGGCCCAGCGTTTT.